This TCR beta chain was sequenced in a study of monozygotic twins with inflammatory bowel disease. CDR3 length: 19 amino acids. Germline-derived CDR1 and CDR2 are SNHLY and FYNNEI. TCRalpha and TCRbeta cDNA went through two nested PCRs of approximately 16 and 10 cycles. TCRdb reprocessed the 5' RACE reads; each CDR3 protein has one entry and no DNA is given. This table holds 440,000 or so distinct CDR3 sequences. This TCR came from a human donor with ulcerative colitis or Crohn's disease, or a healthy co-twin of an affected twin (not recorded which). The sequencing input was blood. The chain carries TRBV2 and TRBJ2-1; TCRdb's D call of TRBD1 is untestable without DNA. CDR3 loop: CASSENPGVPKGSYNEQFF.